This T cell receptor (beta chain) appears in the sequencing data of a study of CD8+ T cells in alopecia areata. General observations from the study: Lesional scalp, notably in alopecia totalis/universalis, had clonality above that of normal scalp. Besides other cells, scalp samples also yield sequences of resident alphabeta T cells from normal skin.

Treatment meaning: oral pan-JAK inhibitor, 5-10 mg twice daily. About this clone: Antigen unknown.

CDR3 size: 15 residues. V was cut by 5 bases and J by 5 bases, with 15 bases left in between. CDR1 is MNHEY and CDR2 is SMNVEV in the germline V gene (reference sequence). RNA was isolated and reverse transcribed to cDNA, the sequencing template. This table comes from immunoSEQ multiplex PCR, and its TCRdb copy is limited to in-frame clones, with some not included. The sample holds under 300,000 clones, 45% to 70% seen once. The J gene is TRBJ1-4, the V gene TRBV27; the D gene is possibly TRBD1 (5 bases). The sample in question was CD4+ T cells sorted from blood, obtained at roughly week 53, from a patient treated with tofacitinib. The TCR sequence derives from a human donor with alopecia areata. This CDR3 is CASSPRTWENEKLFF. The CDR3 DNA reads TGTGCCAGCAGTCCCCGGACATGGGAAAATGAAAAACTGTTTTTT. The variable domain in full, with the rest retrieved from reference TRBV27 and TRBJ1-4, is EAQVTQNPRYLITVTGKKLTVTCSQNMNHEYMSWYRQDPGLGLRQIYYSMNVEVTDKGDVPEGYKVSRKEKRNFPLILESPSPNQTSLYFCASSPRTWENEKLFFGSGTQLSVL.